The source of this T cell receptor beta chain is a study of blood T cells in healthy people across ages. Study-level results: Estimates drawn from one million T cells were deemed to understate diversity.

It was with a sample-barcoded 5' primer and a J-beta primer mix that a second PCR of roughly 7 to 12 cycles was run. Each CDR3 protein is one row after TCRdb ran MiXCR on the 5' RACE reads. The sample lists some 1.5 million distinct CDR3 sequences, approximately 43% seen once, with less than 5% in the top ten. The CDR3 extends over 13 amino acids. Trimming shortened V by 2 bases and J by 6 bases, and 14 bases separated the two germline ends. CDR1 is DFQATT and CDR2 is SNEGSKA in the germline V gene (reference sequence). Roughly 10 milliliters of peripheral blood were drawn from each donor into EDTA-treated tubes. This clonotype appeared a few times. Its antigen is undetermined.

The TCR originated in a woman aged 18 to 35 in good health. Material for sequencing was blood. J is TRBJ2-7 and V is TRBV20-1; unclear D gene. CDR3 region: CSARFAARSEQYF. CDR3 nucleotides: TGCAGTGCTAGATTTGCGGCCCGGAGCGAGCAGTACTTC.